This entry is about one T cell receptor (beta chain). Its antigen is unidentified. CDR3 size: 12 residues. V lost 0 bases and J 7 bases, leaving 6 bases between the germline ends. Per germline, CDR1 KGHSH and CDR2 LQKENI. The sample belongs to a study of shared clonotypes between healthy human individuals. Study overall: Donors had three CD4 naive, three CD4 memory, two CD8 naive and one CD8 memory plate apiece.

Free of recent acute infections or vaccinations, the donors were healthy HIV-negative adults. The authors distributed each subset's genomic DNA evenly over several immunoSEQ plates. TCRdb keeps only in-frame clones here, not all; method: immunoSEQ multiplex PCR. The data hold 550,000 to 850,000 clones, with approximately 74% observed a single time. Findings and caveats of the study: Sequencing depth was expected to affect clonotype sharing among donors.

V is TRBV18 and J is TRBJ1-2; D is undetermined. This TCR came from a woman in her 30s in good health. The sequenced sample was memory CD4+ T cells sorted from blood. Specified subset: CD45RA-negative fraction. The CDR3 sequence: CASSPPWGGYTF. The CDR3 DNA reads TGTGCCAGCTCACCACCCTGGGGTGGCTACACCTTC.